One TCR beta chain is described in this entry. What antigen it recognizes has not been identified. No much larger clone exists at a distance of one base, and base qualities are not known. This specimen comes from a study of cytomegalovirus exposure and HLA in healthy donors listed by TCRdb under 2017. The study in broad terms: An earlier analysis of roughly 500 of the donors reported 276 Gb of sequence data and around 100 million unique TCR beta sequences obtained from about 170 million T cells. To decide whether each TCR beta V gene segment behaved as functional or pseudogenic, an earlier analysis of approximately 600 of the donors relied on high-throughput TCR beta sequencing. An early release covering approximately 600 HLA-typed donors comprised 300 to 350 gigabases of sequencing data and tens of millions of unique TCR sequences. HLA typing included class I and class II loci at four-digit resolution. Typing coverage differed by locus: A, B, C, DRB1 and DQB1 were typed in roughly 629-630 donors, DQA1 in 522, DPA1 in some 600, and DPB1 in just under 490. To predict cytomegalovirus infection status, the study combined high-throughput TCR immunosequencing, statistical association of individual TCRs with disease status, and machine learning. All discovery cohort repertoires had been generated using a single sequencing platform. The study was designed to test whether signatures of past pathogen exposure could be identified by cataloging public T cell receptors. A later analysis re-analyzed previously published TCR beta repertoires from approximately 700 donors and added high-resolution HLA genotyping to study TCR occurrence patterns. In a later genetic analysis, genome-wide SNP genotypes for about three fifths of the roughly 670 donors were used, and that subset was treated as a discovery cohort. Donor age, sex, ethnicity and CMV serostatus were collected together with the repertoire data. About five DR-DQ haplotypes were treated as single units for association and clustering because of strong linkage in the cohort. The genetic ancestry cluster associated with self-reported Caucasian donors included about four fifths of the roughly 400 genotyped donors. The study profiled the T cell repertoires of hundreds of subjects by immunosequencing and related them to cytomegalovirus serostatus. The later analysis used no new phenotypic data to find candidate immune exposures, relying instead on TCR beta sequences and their occurrence across donors. On average, roughly 240,000 unique TCR beta nucleotide sequences were sequenced per donor among 300 to 500 genotyped donors of the cohort, with roughly 19% of those sequences being non-productive. Along with the approximately 620-subject first cohort, a separate validation cohort of over a hundred different subjects was used.

The cohort consisted of more than 650 healthy bone marrow donors. At the time of sampling, all cohort members were nominally healthy, though unrecorded immune exposures were likely present. The donor was CMV seropositive and was included in the group of 250 to 300 seropositive cohort members. Each donor provided a peripheral blood sample, and peripheral blood mononuclear cells were used for TCR beta sequencing. The Qiagen DNeasy Blood Extraction Kit was used to extract genomic DNA from the blood cell samples. Library method: the immunoSEQ multiplex PCR assay. For the multiplex PCR, a mixture combining 60 forward primers for TCR Vbeta segments and 13 reverse primers for TCR Jbeta segments was used. A multiplex PCR assay on genomic DNA amplified the CDR3 region of rearranged TCR beta genes. The Illumina HiSeq System was used to sequence the amplified TCR beta libraries as 87-base-pair reads. The authors processed their data as follows. Across the 600 to 700 repertoires, a later analysis counted around 80 million unique TCR beta chains, 8.5 million to 12 million of which were shared by at least two donors. To remove PCR and sequencing errors, raw reads were error-corrected and collapsed into unique sequences using a nearest-neighbor algorithm that merged closely related sequences. V, D and J gene segments were assigned by aligning CDR3 sequences to IMGT reference sequences. For a sequence to be retained, a match of at least six nucleotides to both a V gene segment and a J gene segment was required. Rearrangements were called productive when the CDR3 lacked stop codons and stayed in frame with V and J; all others were non-productive. Following IMGT convention, CDR3 was defined as the stretch from the second conserved V-encoded cysteine to the conserved J-encoded phenylalanine. In an earlier analysis of around 600 of the donors, sequences lacking an unambiguous match to a single V gene segment were excluded. An earlier analysis of a few hundred of the donors called V segments functional above 56.7% productive rearrangements and segregating when the between-donor standard deviation exceeded 5%. A statistical classification framework was built for diagnosing cytomegalovirus status from the catalog of TCR beta chain sequences. A later analysis assigned V and J genes by comparing TCR nucleotide sequences with IMGT/GENE-DB human TR gene sequences. In a later analysis, CDR3 sequences and most-parsimonious VDJ recombination scenarios were assigned using the TCRdist pipeline. In a later analysis, every TCR beta chain was defined by the combination of its CDR3 amino acid sequence and its V-gene family, and reads without a unique V-gene family were dropped. To address suspected cross-contamination and a sequencing artifact, a later analysis removed 450 to 700 highly shared, low-generation-probability nucleotide sequences. In a later analysis, a clonal expansion index was calculated for each public chain from normalized within-repertoire ranks of inferred template counts. In a later analysis, generation probabilities were computed with a VDJ recombination model fitted to out-of-frame rearrangements, and the resulting probabilities were checked against IGoR. A later analysis scored TCR-TCR, TCR-HLA and TCR-CMV co-occurrence with hypergeometric tests, applying a repertoire-size bias correction to TCR pairs. A later analysis estimated false discovery rates by permuting HLA or CMV assignments 20 times. In a later analysis, co-occurring TCRs were grouped with DBSCAN, and TCRdist sequence similarity was added when clustering was performed within HLA-allele-positive subsets. For co-occurrence clustering, repertoires with fewer than 30,000 or more than 120,000 public chains were excluded, along with a handful of repertoires with anomalous nucleotide sharing. TCRdb re-hosts the immuneACCESS table, in-frame sequences only. Its copies lack some clones; in the studies checked, an unresolved V gene accounts for under half of them, and the cause for the rest is not known. The DNA was the basis for D and trimming; V, J and clone size are from that table. This sample has fewer than 200,000 clones in its table, and around 65% of those were observed once. About 3% of the sample belongs to the ten largest clones.

The germline V gene (reference sequence) specifies SGHNT as CDR1 and YYREEE as CDR2. From its cysteine to its phenylalanine, the CDR3 spans 15 amino acids. Kept here is only the CDR3 DNA, which spans 45 bases and is read in frame from base 1. Compared with germline, V lacks 4 bases and J lacks 5 bases; bases without a gene match: 4. Results and caveats for the whole study, not just this receptor: A cluster of highly shared sequence variants was judged likely to represent a technical artifact of the sequencing pipeline. Immune exposure information for the cohort was limited to CMV serostatus. V-gene and J-gene trimming of TCR beta chains was associated with a missense DCLRE1C variant in a later genetic analysis, and the association was replicated in an independent cohort. Because some donors lacked HLA typing at each locus, the association tests relied only on the typed subset. In both the original and validation cohorts, the classifier was reported to diagnose cytomegalovirus status with high specificity and sensitivity. Several of the top co-occurrence clusters appeared to be linked to parvovirus B19, influenza, CMV and Epstein-Barr virus, according to a later analysis. The study gave a list of around 170 TCR beta chains associated with cytomegalovirus. Linkage disequilibrium might explain the correlated functional status among segregating V segments, but an unknown experimental factor could not be ruled out. Because counts were too low, approximately 15 rarely observed V segments, including chromosome 9 orphons, were excluded from the earlier analysis of some 590 of the donors. Broadly in line with IMGT annotations, most TCR beta V segments showed up in productive rearrangements about 87% or about 30% of the time in an earlier analysis of about 500 of the donors. Only TCR beta chains were sequenced in this cohort, and the absence of alpha or paired-chain data limited detectable features. The authors suggested that the approach could potentially be extended to other disease states and immunological phenotypes. At a false discovery rate of 0.05, a later analysis linked 15,000 to 20,000 TCR beta sequences to specific HLA alleles. The 87-base-pair reads could not distinguish some IMGT-functional V segments, including TRBV6-2 and TRBV6-3, so those segments were excluded. According to a later genetic analysis, donors in an Asian-associated ancestry cluster had fewer N-insertions in productive TCRs than the approximately 650-donor mean. Compared with equally common non-associated chains, HLA-associated TCR beta chains in a later analysis were more clonally expanded and had lower generation probabilities. In a later analysis, most CMV-associated TCR beta chains were found to appear HLA-restricted, with HLA associations seemingly driven largely by CMV exposure. When HLA alleles, especially DR and DQ, strongly co-occurred, attributing TCR associations to individual alleles was difficult. Presence/absence analyses assumed roughly uniform sequencing depth across donors, an assumption that may not hold. In vitro tests confirmed that a few of the cytomegalovirus-associated TCR beta chains recognize cytomegalovirus antigens. A further reported finding was that TCR beta sequences accurately predicted the HLA-A and HLA-B alleles for most subjects in the first cohort. Most TCR sequences were seen in very few donors, while some public TCRs were found in many individuals. In a later analysis, the rate of TCR association differed among HLA loci, with DRB1 alleles having the most associated TCRs and HLA-C alleles having the fewest.

The V gene is TRBV5-4 and the J gene is TRBJ2-4; the central 12 bases match TRBD2. Sequencing was carried out using PBMCs. The sequence derives from a woman in her thirties or forties in good health and CMV-seropositive. DNA sequence: TGTGCCAGCAGCCCCGGGACTAGCGGGCAAAACATTCAGTACTTC. The resulting protein is CASSPGTSGQNIQYF.